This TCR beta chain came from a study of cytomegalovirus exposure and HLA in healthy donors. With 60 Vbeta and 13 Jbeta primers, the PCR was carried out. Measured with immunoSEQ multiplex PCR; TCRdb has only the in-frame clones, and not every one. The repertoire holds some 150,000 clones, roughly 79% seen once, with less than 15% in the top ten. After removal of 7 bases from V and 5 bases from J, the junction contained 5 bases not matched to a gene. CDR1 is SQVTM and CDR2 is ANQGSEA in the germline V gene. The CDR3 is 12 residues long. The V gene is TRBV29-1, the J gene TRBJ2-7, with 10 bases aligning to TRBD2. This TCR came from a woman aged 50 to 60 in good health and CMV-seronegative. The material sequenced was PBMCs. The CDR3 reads CSAASGGDEQYF. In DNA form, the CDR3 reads TGCAGCGCCGCTAGCGGGGGTGACGAGCAGTACTTC.